Below, 27 T cell receptor beta chains from the same sample are listed, as sequenced in a study of cytomegalovirus exposure and HLA in healthy donors. The PCR had 60 Vbeta and 13 Jbeta primers. Profiled with immunoSEQ multiplex PCR; TCRdb holds only in-frame clones, not every one. This table has 200,000 to 250,000 clones, around 80% appearing once. Sequences were obtained from PBMCs. These receptors all come from a woman aged 40-49 years in good health and CMV-seropositive.

Here the CDR3 DNA reads TGTGCCAGCAGCTTAGGGGGGGACTGGGAGACCCAGTACTTC. Amino acid sequence: CASSLGGDWETQYF. This rearrangement joins TRBV11-2 to TRBJ2-5, with D possibly TRBD2 on 6 matching bases. V was pared by 1 base and J by 5 bases, with 11 bases between. Germline loops: CDR1 SGHAT, CDR2 FQNNGV. The CDR3 has 14 amino acids.

The V gene is TRBV2, the J gene TRBJ2-5, with 10 bases that match TRBD2. The CDR3 has 14 residues. The germline gives CDR1 SNHLY, CDR2 FYNNEI. V lost 10 bases to trimming and J lost 5 bases; unmatched junction nucleotides: 10. As DNA, the CDR3 is TGTGCCACGCTAGCGGGGGAACTCCGGGAGACCCAGTACTTC. This sequence encodes CATLAGELRETQYF.

Here the CDR3 DNA reads TGTGCCAGCAGTGTGGGCAGGGGCAATCAGCCCCAGCATTTT. This encodes CASSVGRGNQPQHF. This sequence joins TRBV2 and TRBJ1-5; D might be TRBD1 (5 bases). CDR1 and CDR2 from the germline V gene are SNHLY and FYNNEI. The V end lost 4 bases, the J end lost 2 bases, and 9 bases lay between the germline ends. The CDR3 totals 14 residues.

In regard to this clone: Distinct nucleotide sequences in the sample also encode this CDR3. The V call is TRBV11-2, the J call TRBJ1-1, with TRBD1 identical over 9 bases. The V gene's germline CDR1 is SGHAT and CDR2 FQNNGV. V dropped 5 bases and J dropped 8; count of bases not matched to a gene: 3. This CDR3 is 12 amino acids long. CDR3 bases: TGTGCCAGCAGCCTAGGGACAGGGGAAGCTTTCTTT. As protein: CASSLGTGEAFF.

V is TRBV5-4 and J is TRBJ2-7; TRBD1 matches 8 bases. Per germline, CDR1 SGHNT and CDR2 YYREEE (reference sequence). CDR3 length equals 17 residues. With 4 bases clipped from V and 5 bases from J, the junction kept 17 bases outside the gene matches. In nucleotides, the CDR3 is TGTGCCAGCAGCCAGACGAGTGGAACAGGGGGATTCCACGAGCAGTACTTC. This sequence encodes CASSQTSGTGGFHEQYF.

This clone has only one observation. The chain links TRBV27 to TRBJ2-3; 9 bases match TRBD2. Losses at the gene ends were 9 bases for V and 2 bases for J; bases not matched to a gene: 12. The CDR3 is 16 residues long. Germline lookup yields CDR1 MNHEY and CDR2 SMNVEV (reference sequence). As DNA, the CDR3 is TGTGCCAGTTCCGCCTCTAGCGGGACCGCCACAGATACGCAGTATTTT. Amino acid sequence: CASSASSGTATDTQYF.

This clone is a singleton in its sample. The J gene is TRBJ2-7, the V gene TRBV5-1; 9 nucleotides agree with TRBD1. The CDR3 is 14 amino acids. V lost 8 bases to trimming and J lost 2 bases; unmatched junction nucleotides: 8. Germline V gives CDR1 SGHRS, CDR2 YFSETQ. CDR3 in amino acids: CASTYGTGTYEQYF. In nucleotides, the CDR3 is TGCGCCAGTACTTATGGGACAGGGACCTACGAGCAGTACTTC.

In the case of this clone: Its ends do not fully match the called genes, so a read error is possible. This chain links TRBV14 with TRBJ2-3; TRBD2 aligns across 11 bases. The CDR3 is 15 residues long. Germline V gives CDR1 SGHDN, CDR2 FVKESK. The CDR3 loop reads CASSPGLADTNTQYF. DNA for the CDR3: TGTGCCAGCAGCCCGGGACTAGCGGACACAAATACGCAGTATTTT.

V is TRBV9 and J is TRBJ2-1; 7 nucleotides line up with TRBD1. Per the germline V gene, CDR1 is SGDLS and CDR2 is YYNGEE. V dropped 3 bases and J dropped 10; count of bases not matched to a gene: 7. This CDR3 has 13 amino acids. As DNA, the CDR3 is TGTGCCAGCAGCGCGACAGGGACGGGGGAGCAGTTCTTC. Amino acid sequence: CASSATGTGEQFF.

The J gene is TRBJ2-1, the V gene TRBV18; 8 bases agree with TRBD2. Losses at the gene ends were 3 bases for V and 7 bases for J; bases not matched to a gene: 8. Germline V CDR1 and CDR2: KGHSH, LQKENI. CDR3 size: 15 residues. The CDR3 sequence: CASSPSGGAGNEQFF. CDR3 nucleotide sequence: TGTGCCAGCTCACCGTCCGGGGGGGCAGGGAATGAGCAGTTCTTC.

J is TRBJ2-2 and V is TRBV6-1; D gene ambiguous. Germline CDR1 reads MNHNS; CDR2 reads SASEGT. The CDR3 has 16 amino acids. V lost 0 bases and J 3 bases, leaving 11 bases between the germline ends. The CDR3 here is CASSEAGGAHTGELFF. The DNA of the CDR3 is TGTGCCAGCAGTGAAGCTGGTGGAGCGCACACCGGGGAGCTGTTTTTT.

This clone was seen a few times. This chain joins TRBV7-4 and TRBJ2-3, with 7 bases matching TRBD2. The CDR3 contains 17 residues. V was clipped by 5 bases and J by 1 base; unmatched bases: 12. The germline CDR1 and CDR2 sequences are SGHVT and SQSDAQ. This CDR3 is CASSPQLQAGCTDTQYF. For the CDR3, the DNA is TGTGCCAGCAGCCCACAGCTTCAAGCGGGGTGCACAGATACGCAGTATTTT. The whole variable domain, remainder taken from reference TRBV7-4 and TRBJ2-3, is GAGVSQSPRYKVAKRGRDVALRCDSISGHVTLYWYRQTLGQGSEVLTYSQSDAQRDKSGRPSGRFSAERPERSVSTLKIQRTEQGDSAVYLCASSPQLQAGCTDTQYFGPGTRLTVL.

In its sample, this clone was seen once. The V gene is TRBV11-2, the J gene TRBJ2-1; 7 nucleotides match TRBD2. This CDR3 has 20 amino acids. V trimming: 0 bases; J trimming: 2 bases; junction bases outside the gene matches: 16. CDR1 SGHAT and CDR2 FQNNGV come from the germline V gene. The CDR3 is CASSLENKSSGPHTYNEQFF. In nucleotides, the CDR3 is TGTGCCAGCAGCTTAGAGAACAAAAGTAGCGGGCCCCACACCTACAATGAGCAGTTCTTC.

V and J are TRBV7-8 and TRBJ2-7; D remains unclear. Looked up from germline, CDR1 is SGHVS and CDR2 is FQNEAQ. The V end was cut by 5 bases, the J end by 3 bases, with 8 bases between. The CDR3 is made up of 12 amino acids. CDR3 loop: CASSANNYEQYF. In nucleotides, the CDR3 is TGTGCCAGCAGCGCCAACAACTACGAGCAGTACTTC.

The chain couples TRBV4-3 to TRBJ1-1, with a weak D call TRBD1 (6 bases). CDR3 size: 15 residues. The V gene lost 4 bases and the J gene lost 1 base, with 13 bases spanning the gap. Germline CDR1 reads LGHNA; CDR2 reads YSLEER. The CDR3 DNA reads as TGCGCCAGCAGCCTAAGAGGGGGGGGGAACACTGAAGCTTTCTTT. Translating gives CASSLRGGGNTEAFF.

The chain carries TRBV19 and TRBJ1-4; 10 bases align to TRBD1. J lost 4 bases, V lost 5 bases, and 7 bases had no gene match. Germline V gene lookup returns CDR1 LNHDA and CDR2 SQIVND (reference sequence). CDR3 length equals 16 residues. For the CDR3, the DNA is TGTGCCAGTAGTGTTGGGACAGGGGAGATTAATGAAAAACTGTTTTTT. Translating gives CASSVGTGEINEKLFF.

The chain recombines TRBV6-1 with TRBJ2-7, with TRBD1 identical over 7 bases. This CDR3 comprises 15 residues. V gave up 4 bases and J gave up 5 bases; unmatched junction bases: 11. Germline CDR1 and CDR2: MNHNS and SASEGT. The CDR3 region has the DNA TGTGCCAGCAGTGGAAGGCAGGGGGTGAAAAACGAGCAGTACTTC. As protein: CASSGRQGVKNEQYF.

This clone has just a few counts. The genes are TRBV21-1 and TRBJ1-4; TRBD1 is the table's D call and was not checked against the DNA. TRBV21-1 is marked as a pseudogene. CDR3 length: 13 amino acids. CDR3 bases: TGTGCCAGCAGCCTCCGGACAGATGAAAAACTGTTTTTT. This translates into CASSLRTDEKLFF.

The chain is built from TRBV5-1 and TRBJ2-5; the D is unclear. Trimming took off 2 bases at V and 3 bases at J, with 11 bases between the two ends. The germline CDR1 and CDR2 sequences are SGHRS and YFSETQ. This CDR3 is built from 14 residues. This CDR3 reads CASSFAQNEETQYF. Written as DNA, the CDR3 is TGCGCCAGCAGCTTCGCACAGAACGAAGAGACCCAGTACTTC.

This chain links TRBV5-4 with TRBJ2-1; D is ambiguous. There are 11 residues in the CDR3. Germline loops: CDR1 SGHNT, CDR2 YYREEE (reference sequence). The V end was cut by 0 bases, the J end by 8 bases, with 3 bases between. The CDR3 DNA reads as TGTGCCAGCAGCTTGGCGTATGAGCAGTTCTTC. It translates to CASSLAYEQFF.

This clone came up once. The chain is built from TRBV2 and TRBJ2-7; D not resolved. CDR1 is SNHLY and CDR2 is FYNNEI in the germline V gene. This CDR3 contains 15 residues. The V end was cut by 7 bases, the J end by 0 bases, with 16 bases between. CDR3 sequence: CASTSESISSYEQYF. CDR3 sequence (DNA): TGTGCCAGCACCTCAGAATCCATCAGCTCCTACGAGCAGTACTTC.

The gene calls are TRBV19 and TRBJ2-1, with D perhaps matching TRBD1 (6 bases). V was trimmed by 8 bases and J by 9 bases, leaving 17 bases between them. Germline V gene lookup returns CDR1 LNHDA and CDR2 SQIVND (reference sequence). The CDR3 spans 13 residues. The DNA of the CDR3 is TGTGCCAGTTCTACGGGGATAGGGGGTGAGCAGTTCTTC. Its translation is CASSTGIGGEQFF.

CDR3 DNA: TGTGCCAGCAGCTTATTTGGGGCCGAGGAGCAGTTCTTC. Translated: CASSLFGAEEQFF. This chain links TRBV7-6 with TRBJ2-1, with D possibly TRBD1 on 5 matching bases. The germline gives CDR1 SGHVS, CDR2 FNYEAQ. The ends were cut back, 2 bases at V and 10 bases at J, with 12 bases in the middle. This CDR3 has 13 amino acids.

This clone showed up just once. The V and J genes are TRBV7-9 and TRBJ2-5; D is perhaps TRBD1 (6 bases). CDR1 is SEHNR, CDR2 FQNEAQ, per germline (reference sequence). The CDR3 consists of 15 residues. Trimming cost V 2 bases and J 4 bases, with 14 bases left between them. CDR3 sequence reads: CASSLSRGGRETQYF. CDR3 in DNA: TGTGCCAGCAGCTTAAGCAGGGGTGGAAGAGAGACCCAGTACTTC.

The chain combines TRBV4-1 with TRBJ2-1; TRBD2 matches 11 bases. V lost 1 base, J lost 7 bases, and 6 bases stayed unmatched. CDR3 length equals 16 residues. CDR1 is MGHRA, CDR2 YSYEKL, per germline. The DNA of the CDR3 is TGCGCCAGCAGCCAAGGGCTAGCGGGAGGCAAGAATGAGCAGTTCTTC. Its protein is CASSQGLAGGKNEQFF.

The chain combines TRBV7-8 with TRBJ2-7; the D is unclear. The ends were cut back, 5 bases at V and 3 bases at J, with 11 bases in the middle. CDR3 length: 13 amino acids. The V gene's germline CDR1 is SGHVS and CDR2 FQNEAQ. CDR3 loop: CASSPRWHYEQYF. CDR3 coding DNA: TGTGCCAGCAGCCCCCGATGGCACTACGAGCAGTACTTC.

The chain has TRBV7-9 and TRBJ2-7, with D possibly being TRBD1 (6 bases). Germline lookup yields CDR1 SEHNR and CDR2 FQNEAQ (reference sequence). V dropped 4 bases and J dropped 0 bases, with 10 bases sitting between them. The CDR3 length is 14 residues. As DNA, the CDR3 is TGTGCCAGCAGCTCCGACAGGAGCTCCTACGAGCAGTACTTC. Translating gives CASSSDRSSYEQYF.